This T cell receptor beta chain was identified during a study of shared clonotypes between healthy human individuals. General study results and limits: Sequencing of the sorted subsets was shown by rarefaction to be incomplete despite large depth.

Naive CD8 cells lacked CD45RO, underwent positive selection for CCR7 and left out terminally differentiated effector memory CD45RA+ cells. Of note for this clone: Antigen: not known.

In germline, CDR1 is SNHLY, CDR2 FYNNEI. J gave up 5 bases and V 2 bases, and 11 bases lay outside the gene matches. The CDR3 totals 16 residues. Under the authors' procedure: ImmunoSEQ gave junction-only sequences without quality scores, so filtering differed. Assay: immunoSEQ multiplex PCR; the TCRdb copy retains only in-frame clones and omits some. V, J and clone size are taken as reported in that table, and D and trimming were inferred from the DNA itself. The sample lists 600,000 or so clones; 95% to 98% were seen once. Sequencing was performed on naive CD8+ T cells sorted from blood. V and J are TRBV2 and TRBJ2-7, with 8 bases fitting TRBD1. This sequence originates from a man in his thirties or forties in good health. Written as DNA, the CDR3 is TGTGCCAGCAGTGAATTCCTAGGGACAGGCGGCCACGAGCAGTACTTC. It is translated as CASSEFLGTGGHEQYF.